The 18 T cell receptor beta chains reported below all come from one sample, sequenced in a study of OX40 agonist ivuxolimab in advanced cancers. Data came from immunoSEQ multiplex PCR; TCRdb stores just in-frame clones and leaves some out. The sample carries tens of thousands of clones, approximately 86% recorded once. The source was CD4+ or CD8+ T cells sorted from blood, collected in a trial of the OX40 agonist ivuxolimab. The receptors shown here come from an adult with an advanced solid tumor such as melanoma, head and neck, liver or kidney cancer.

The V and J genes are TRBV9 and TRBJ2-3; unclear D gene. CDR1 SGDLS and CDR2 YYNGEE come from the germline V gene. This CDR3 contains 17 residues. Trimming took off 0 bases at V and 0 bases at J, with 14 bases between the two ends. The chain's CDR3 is CASSVAGEGESTDTQYF. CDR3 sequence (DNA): TGTGCCAGCAGCGTAGCTGGGGAAGGAGAGAGCACAGATACGCAGTATTTT.

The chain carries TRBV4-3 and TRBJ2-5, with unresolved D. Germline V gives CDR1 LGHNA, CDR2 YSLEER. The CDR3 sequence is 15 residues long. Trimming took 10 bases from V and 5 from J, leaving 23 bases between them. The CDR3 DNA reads TGCGCCATCCCGTCAGGCCAGCCGATAAGGGAGACCCAGTACTTC. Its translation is CAIPSGQPIRETQYF.

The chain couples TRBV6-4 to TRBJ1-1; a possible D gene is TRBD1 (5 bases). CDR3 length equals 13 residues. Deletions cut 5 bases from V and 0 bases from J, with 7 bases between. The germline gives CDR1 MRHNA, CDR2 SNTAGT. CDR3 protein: CASSRGMNTEAFF. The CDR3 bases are TGTGCCAGCAGTCGGGGCATGAACACTGAAGCTTTCTTT.

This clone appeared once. CDR3 bases: TGTGCCACCTTCACTAGCGGGGCTCAAGATACGCAGTATTTT. Its translation: CATFTSGAQDTQYF. V and J are TRBV28 and TRBJ2-3, with 10 bases fitting TRBD2. Looked up from germline, CDR1 is MDHEN and CDR2 is SYDVKM. V shed 10 bases and J 5 bases; nucleotides not matched to a gene: 9. The CDR3 covers 14 residues.

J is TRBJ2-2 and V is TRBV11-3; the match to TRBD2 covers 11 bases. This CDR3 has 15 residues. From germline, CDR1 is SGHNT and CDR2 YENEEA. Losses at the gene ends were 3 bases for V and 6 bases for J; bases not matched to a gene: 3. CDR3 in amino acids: CASSFDSGRAGELFF. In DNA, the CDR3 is TGTGCCAGCAGCTTCGATAGCGGGAGGGCCGGGGAGCTGTTTTTT. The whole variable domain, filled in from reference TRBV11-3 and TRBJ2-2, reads EAGVVQSPRYKIIEKKQPVAFWCNPISGHNTLYWYLQNLGQGPELLIRYENEEAVDDSQLPKDRFSAERLKGVDSTLKIQPAELGDSAVYLCASSFDSGRAGELFFGEGSRLTVL.

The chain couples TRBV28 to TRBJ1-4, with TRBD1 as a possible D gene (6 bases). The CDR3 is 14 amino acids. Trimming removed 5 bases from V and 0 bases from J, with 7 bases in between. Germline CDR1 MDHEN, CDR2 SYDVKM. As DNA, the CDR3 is TGTGCCAGCAGTAGACAGGCAACTAATGAAAAACTGTTTTTT. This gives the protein CASSRQATNEKLFF.

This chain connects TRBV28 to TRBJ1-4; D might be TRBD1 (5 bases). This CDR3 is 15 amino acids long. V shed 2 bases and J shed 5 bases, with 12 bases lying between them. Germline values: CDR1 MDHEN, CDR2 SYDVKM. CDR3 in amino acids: CASSLTGTGNEKLFF. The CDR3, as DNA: TGTGCCAGCAGTTTAACCGGGACCGGGAATGAAAAACTGTTTTTT.

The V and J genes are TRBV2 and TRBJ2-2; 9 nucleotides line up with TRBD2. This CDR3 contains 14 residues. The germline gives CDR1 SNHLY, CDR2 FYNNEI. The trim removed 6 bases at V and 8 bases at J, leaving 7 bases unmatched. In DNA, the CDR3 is TGTGCCAGCAGAGATGCGGGAGGGCCTGGGGAGCTGTTTTTT. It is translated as CASRDAGGPGELFF. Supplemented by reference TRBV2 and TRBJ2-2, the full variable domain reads EPEVTQTPSHQVTQMGQEVILRCVPISNHLYFYWYRQILGQKVEFLVSFYNNEISEKSEIFDDQFSVERPDGSNFTLKIRSTKLEDSAMYFCASRDAGGPGELFFGEGSRLTVL.

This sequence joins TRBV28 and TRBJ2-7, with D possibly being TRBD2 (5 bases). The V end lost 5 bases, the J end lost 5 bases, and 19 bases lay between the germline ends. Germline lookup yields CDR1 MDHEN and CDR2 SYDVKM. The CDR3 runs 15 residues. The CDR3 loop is CASSPPRGMMDEQYF. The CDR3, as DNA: TGTGCCAGCAGTCCGCCTCGGGGAATGATGGACGAGCAGTACTTC.

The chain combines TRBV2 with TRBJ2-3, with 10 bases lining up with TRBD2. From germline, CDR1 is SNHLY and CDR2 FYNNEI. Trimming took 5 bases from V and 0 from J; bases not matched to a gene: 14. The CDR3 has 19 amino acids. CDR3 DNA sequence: TGTGCCAGCAGTAAGACTAGCGGGTTCCTCTTTTTGAGCACAGATACGCAGTATTTT. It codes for CASSKTSGFLFLSTDTQYF.

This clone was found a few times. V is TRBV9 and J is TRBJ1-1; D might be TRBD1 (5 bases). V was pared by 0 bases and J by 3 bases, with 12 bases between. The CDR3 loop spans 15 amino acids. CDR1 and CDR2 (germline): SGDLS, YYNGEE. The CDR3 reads CASSVEAGYDTEAFF. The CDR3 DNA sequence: TGTGCCAGCAGCGTAGAAGCAGGGTATGACACTGAAGCTTTCTTT.

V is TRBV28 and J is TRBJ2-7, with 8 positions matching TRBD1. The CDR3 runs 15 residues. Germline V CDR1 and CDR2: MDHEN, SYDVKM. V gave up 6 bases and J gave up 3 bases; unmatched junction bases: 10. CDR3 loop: CASRETGDMSYEQYF. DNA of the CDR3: TGTGCCAGCAGGGAGACAGGGGACATGAGCTACGAGCAGTACTTC.

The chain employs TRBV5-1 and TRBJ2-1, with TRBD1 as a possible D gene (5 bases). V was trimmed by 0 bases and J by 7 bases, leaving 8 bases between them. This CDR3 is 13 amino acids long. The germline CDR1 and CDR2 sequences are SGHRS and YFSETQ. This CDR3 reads CASSLVPGNEQFF. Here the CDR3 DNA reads TGCGCCAGCAGCTTGGTGCCAGGGAATGAGCAGTTCTTC.

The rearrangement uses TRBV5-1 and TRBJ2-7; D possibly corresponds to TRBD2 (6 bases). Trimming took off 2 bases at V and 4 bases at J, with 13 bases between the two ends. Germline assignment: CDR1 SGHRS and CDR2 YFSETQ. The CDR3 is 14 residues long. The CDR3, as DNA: TGCGCCAGCAGCTTCTTAGCGGAGTCGTACGAGCAGTACTTC. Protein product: CASSFLAESYEQYF.

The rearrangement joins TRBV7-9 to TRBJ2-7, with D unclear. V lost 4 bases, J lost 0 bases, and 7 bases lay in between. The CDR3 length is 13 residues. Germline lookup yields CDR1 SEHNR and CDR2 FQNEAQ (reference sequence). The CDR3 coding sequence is TGTGCCAGCAGCTCAAGCCCCTCCTACGAGCAGTACTTC. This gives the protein CASSSSPSYEQYF.

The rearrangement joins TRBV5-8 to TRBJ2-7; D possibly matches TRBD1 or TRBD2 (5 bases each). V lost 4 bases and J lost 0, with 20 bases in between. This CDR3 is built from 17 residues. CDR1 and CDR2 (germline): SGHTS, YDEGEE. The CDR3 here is CASSLNRGTDSSYEQYF. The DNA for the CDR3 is TGTGCCAGCAGCCTGAATCGAGGGACGGATAGCTCCTACGAGCAGTACTTC.

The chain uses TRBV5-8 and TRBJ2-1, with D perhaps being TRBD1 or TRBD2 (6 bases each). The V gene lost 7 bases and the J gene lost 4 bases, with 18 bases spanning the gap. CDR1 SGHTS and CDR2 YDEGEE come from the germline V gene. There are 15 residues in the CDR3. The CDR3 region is CASGGLGLGYNEQFF. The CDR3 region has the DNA TGTGCCAGCGGGGGGCTGGGGCTAGGGTACAATGAGCAGTTCTTC.

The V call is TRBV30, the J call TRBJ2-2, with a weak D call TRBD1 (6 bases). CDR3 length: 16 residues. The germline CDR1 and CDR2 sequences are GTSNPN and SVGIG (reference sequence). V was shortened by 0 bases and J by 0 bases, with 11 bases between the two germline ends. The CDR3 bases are TGTGCCTGGAGTGTTCCGGGACATTCGAACACCGGGGAGCTGTTTTTT. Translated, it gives CAWSVPGHSNTGELFF.